This T cell receptor (beta chain) was obtained from a study of T-cell reconstitution after alpha-beta-depleted transplantation in children. Library preparation (for TCRbeta) was performed with unique molecular identifiers. One entry per CDR3 protein results from TCRdb running MiXCR on the PCR reads. The repertoire has roughly 500,000 distinct CDR3 sequences, approximately 29% of them found once; the top ten carry about 2.3%. The CDR3 contains 16 residues. Trimming removed 4 bases at V and 0 bases at J, with 13 bases between. In germline, CDR1 is SGHRS, CDR2 YFSETQ. This specimen was PBMCs from the stem cell graft donor, taken from the stem cell graft. V is TRBV5-1 and J is TRBJ2-2, with D tentatively TRBD1 or TRBD2 (5 bases each). This clonotype was sampled from a human donor who donated a stem cell graft to a child with aplastic anemia. This CDR3 reads CASSLRGTANTGELFF. The CDR3 DNA is TGCGCCAGCAGCCTAAGAGGGACGGCGAACACCGGGGAGCTGTTTTTT.